The T cell receptor (beta chain) under discussion was sequenced for a study of T cells in women clearing cervical HPV infection. The germline gives CDR1 SGHVS, CDR2 FNYEAQ. The CDR3 runs 16 residues. Repertoires were generated with immunoSEQ multiplex PCR, while TCRdb's copy carries only in-frame clones and drops some. Seen in this sample are about 14,000 clones; the ten most common clones hold under 9%. As for this clone: The read terminates 3 residues ahead of where the CDR3 ends, so the germline J gene completes it.

The sample taken for sequencing was blood buffy coat. This sequence was found in a woman aged 18 to 75 with a cervical HPV16 infection that either progressed to CIN3+ or cleared (not recorded which). The V and J genes are TRBV7-6 and TRBJ1-2; D gene ambiguous. The CDR3 loop reads CASSDIWTSGSDDYTF. The part of the CDR3 DNA that was read is TGTGCCAGCAGCGACATCTGGACTAGCGGGAGTGACGAC.